This entry lists 4 T cell receptor beta chains sequenced from one sample in a study of vaccination and CD4 T cells after COVID-19. These receptors' targets are unknown. Sample treatment: approximately nine-day PBMC culture with coronavirus spike peptide pools or control peptides (ViraFEST assay). The Oncomine TCR Beta short-read assay was what sequenced the DNA obtained from cultured CD4+ T cells. MiXCR, applied by TCRdb to the PCR reads, yields one record per CDR3 protein. The sample has tens of thousands of distinct CDR3 sequences; approximately 48% are singletons. The sequenced sample consisted of CD4+ T cells from blood, cultured in vitro. The receptor source for this set is a human donor who had recovered from COVID-19.

The table lists this clonotype with a few counts. This chain links TRBV7-3 with TRBJ1-2, with D possibly TRBD1 on 5 matching bases. The CDR3 has 19 amino acids. Per the germline V gene, CDR1 is SGHTA and CDR2 is FQGTGA. Trimming removed 5 bases at V and 6 bases at J, with 31 bases between. Here the CDR3 DNA reads TGTGCCAGCAGCCCCTGGGGCAGATCAAATACCGGCAGTGGGGATGGCTACACCTTC. Protein: CASSPWGRSNTGSGDGYTF. Using reference TRBV7-3 and TRBJ1-2 for the parts outside the CDR3, the full variable domain is GAGVSQTPSNKVTEKGKYVELRCDPISGHTALYWYRQSLGQGPEFLIYFQGTGAADDSGLPNDRFFAVRPEGSVSTLKIQRTERGDSAVYLCASSPWGRSNTGSGDGYTFGSGTRLTVV.

The rearrangement joins TRBV20-1 to TRBJ2-1; 11 nucleotides line up with TRBD2. With V trimmed by 7 bases and J by 5 bases, 4 bases remained unmatched. CDR1 is DFQATT and CDR2 is SNEGSKA in the germline V gene (reference sequence). The CDR3 has 13 amino acids. CDR3 DNA sequence: TGCAGTGTCTTGGGACTAGCGGACAATGAGCAGTTCTTC. Translated: CSVLGLADNEQFF.

The chain couples TRBV18 to TRBJ2-1, with 8 bases lining up with TRBD2. The CDR3 runs to 15 residues. CDR1 is KGHSH and CDR2 is LQKENI in the germline V gene. Trimming cost V 1 base and J 4 bases; bases outside gene matches: 3. CDR3 sequence reads: CASSPLAGLYNEQFF. The CDR3 bases are TGTGCCAGCTCACCACTAGCGGGATTATACAATGAGCAGTTCTTC. The variable domain in full, completed from reference TRBV18 and TRBJ2-1, reads NAGVMQNPRHLVRRRGQEARLRCSPMKGHSHVYWYRQLPEEGLKFMVYLQKENIIDESGMPKERFSAEFPKEGPSILRIQQVVRGDSAAYFCASSPLAGLYNEQFFGPGTRLTVL.

There are a few counts of this clonotype. The chain recombines TRBV20-1 with TRBJ1-4; the match to TRBD1 covers 8 bases. CDR1 and CDR2 (germline): DFQATT, SNEGSKA (reference sequence). V was clipped by 4 bases and J by 9 bases; unmatched bases: 10. CDR3 size: 14 residues. DNA of the CDR3: TGCAGTGCTACAGGGGGCGGAGGGTGGAAAAAACTGTTTTTT. Translating it yields CSATGGGGWKKLFF.